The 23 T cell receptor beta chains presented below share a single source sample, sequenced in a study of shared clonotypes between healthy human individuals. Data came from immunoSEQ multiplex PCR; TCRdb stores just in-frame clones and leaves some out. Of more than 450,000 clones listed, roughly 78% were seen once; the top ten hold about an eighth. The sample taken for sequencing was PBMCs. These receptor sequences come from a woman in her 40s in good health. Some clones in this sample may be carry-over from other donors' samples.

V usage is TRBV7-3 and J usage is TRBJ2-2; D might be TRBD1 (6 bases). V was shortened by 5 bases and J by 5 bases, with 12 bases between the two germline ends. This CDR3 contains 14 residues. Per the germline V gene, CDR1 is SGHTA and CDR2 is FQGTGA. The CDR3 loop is CASSPGHITGELFF. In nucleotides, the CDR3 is TGTGCCAGCAGCCCGGGACATATAACCGGGGAGCTGTTTTTT.

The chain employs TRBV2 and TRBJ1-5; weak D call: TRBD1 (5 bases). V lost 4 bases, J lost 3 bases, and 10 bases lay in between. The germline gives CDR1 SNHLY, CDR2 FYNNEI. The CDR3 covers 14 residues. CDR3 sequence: CASSGRQNNQPQHF. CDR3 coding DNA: TGTGCCAGCAGTGGGAGACAGAACAATCAGCCCCAGCATTTT.

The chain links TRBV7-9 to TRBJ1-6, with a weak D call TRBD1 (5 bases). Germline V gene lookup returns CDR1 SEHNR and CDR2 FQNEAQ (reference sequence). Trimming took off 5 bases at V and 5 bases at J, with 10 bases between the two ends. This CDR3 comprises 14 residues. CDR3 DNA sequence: TGTGCCAGCAGCCCGGGACCGGATAATTCACCCCTCCACTTT. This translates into CASSPGPDNSPLHF.

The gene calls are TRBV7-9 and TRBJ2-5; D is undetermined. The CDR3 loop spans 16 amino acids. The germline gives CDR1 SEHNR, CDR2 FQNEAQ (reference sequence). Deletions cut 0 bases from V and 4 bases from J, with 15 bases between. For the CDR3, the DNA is TGTGCCAGCAGCTTAGCTGGGCCACCGGGCGGAGAGACCCAGTACTTC. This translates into CASSLAGPPGGETQYF. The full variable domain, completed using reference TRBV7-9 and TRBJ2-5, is DTGVSQNPRHKITKRGQNVTFRCDPISEHNRLYWYRQTLGQGPEFLTYFQNEAQLEKSRLLSDRFSAERPKGSFSTLEIQRTEQGDSAMYLCASSLAGPPGGETQYFGPGTRLLVL.

The CDR3 loop is CASSLVTANEAFF. The CDR3 DNA is TGTGCCAGCAGCTTGGTGACAGCCAATGAAGCTTTCTTT. The chain joins TRBV5-4 to TRBJ1-1; D might be TRBD1 (5 bases). This CDR3 has 13 residues. Trimming cost V 0 bases and J 7 bases, with 10 bases left between them. CDR1 is SGHNT, CDR2 YYREEE, per germline (reference sequence). Full variable domain (missing parts from reference TRBV5-4 and TRBJ1-1): ETGVTQSPTHLIKTRGQQVTLRCSSQSGHNTVSWYQQALGQGPQFIFQYYREEENGRGNFPPRFSGLQFPNYSSELNVNALELDDSALYLCASSLVTANEAFFGQGTRLTVV.

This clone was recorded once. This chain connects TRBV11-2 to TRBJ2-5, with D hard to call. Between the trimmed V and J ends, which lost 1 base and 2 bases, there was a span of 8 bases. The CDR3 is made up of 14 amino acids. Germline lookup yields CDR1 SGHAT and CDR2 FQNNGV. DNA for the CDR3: TGTGCCAGCAGCTTAGGGTCAATACAAGAGACCCAGTACTTC. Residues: CASSLGSIQETQYF.

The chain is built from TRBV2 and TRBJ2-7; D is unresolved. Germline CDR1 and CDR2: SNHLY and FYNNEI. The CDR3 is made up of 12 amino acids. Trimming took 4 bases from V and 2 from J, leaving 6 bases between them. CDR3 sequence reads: CASSGRAYEQYF. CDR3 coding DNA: TGTGCCAGCAGTGGAAGGGCCTACGAGCAGTACTTC.

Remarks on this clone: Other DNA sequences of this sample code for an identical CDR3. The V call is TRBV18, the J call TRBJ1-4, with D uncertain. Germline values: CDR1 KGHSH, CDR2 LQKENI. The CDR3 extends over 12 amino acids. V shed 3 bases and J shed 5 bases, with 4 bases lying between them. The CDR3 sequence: CASSPGNEKLFF. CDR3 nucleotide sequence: TGTGCCAGCTCACCGGGGAATGAAAAACTGTTTTTT.

The CDR3 reads CASGLVGGNEQFF. DNA for the CDR3: TGTGCTAGTGGTTTGGTAGGCGGGAATGAGCAGTTCTTC. The chain couples TRBV12-5 to TRBJ2-1, with D maybe TRBD2 (5 bases). The CDR3 loop spans 13 amino acids. Per the germline V gene, CDR1 is LGHNT and CDR2 is FRNRAP. Deletions cut 0 bases from V and 7 bases from J, with 7 bases between.

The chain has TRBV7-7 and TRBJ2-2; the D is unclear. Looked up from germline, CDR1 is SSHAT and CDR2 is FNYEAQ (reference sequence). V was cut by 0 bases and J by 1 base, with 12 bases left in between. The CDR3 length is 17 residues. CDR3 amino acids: CASSLAVGLQNTGELFF. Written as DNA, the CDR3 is TGTGCCAGCAGCTTAGCGGTAGGCTTACAGAACACCGGGGAGCTGTTTTTT.

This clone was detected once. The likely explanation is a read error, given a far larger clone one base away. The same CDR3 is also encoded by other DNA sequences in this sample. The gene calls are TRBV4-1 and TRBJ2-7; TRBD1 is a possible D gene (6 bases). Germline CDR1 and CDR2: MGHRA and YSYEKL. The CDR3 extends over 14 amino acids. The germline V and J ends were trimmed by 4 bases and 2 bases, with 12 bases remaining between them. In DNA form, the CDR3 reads TGCGCCAGCAGCCTAATGACAGGTCCCTACGAGCAGTACTTC. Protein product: CASSLMTGPYEQYF.

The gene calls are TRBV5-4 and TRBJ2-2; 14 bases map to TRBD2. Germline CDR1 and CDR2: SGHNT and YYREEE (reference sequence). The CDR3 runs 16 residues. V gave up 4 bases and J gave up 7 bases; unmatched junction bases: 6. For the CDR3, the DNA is TGTGCCAGCAGCGGGACTAGCGGGAGTCGGAACGGGGAGCTGTTTTTT. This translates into CASSGTSGSRNGELFF.

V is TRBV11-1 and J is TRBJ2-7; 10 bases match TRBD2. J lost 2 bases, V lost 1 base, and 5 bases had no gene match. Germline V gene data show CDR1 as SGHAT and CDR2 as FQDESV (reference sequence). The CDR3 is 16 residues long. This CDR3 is CASSLVGTSVAYEQYF. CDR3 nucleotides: TGTGCCAGCAGCTTAGTTGGGACTAGCGTAGCCTACGAGCAGTACTTC.

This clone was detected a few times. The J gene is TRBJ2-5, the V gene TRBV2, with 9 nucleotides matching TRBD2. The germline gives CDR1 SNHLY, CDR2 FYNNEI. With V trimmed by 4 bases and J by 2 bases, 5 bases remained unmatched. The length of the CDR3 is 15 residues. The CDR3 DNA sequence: TGTGCCAGCAGTGGCGCGACTAGCGGACAAGAGACCCAGTACTTC. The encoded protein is CASSGATSGQETQYF.

CDR3 coding DNA: TGTGCCAGCAGTCCGAACAGGGCGAGGAATCAGCCCCAGCATTTT. Translating gives CASSPNRARNQPQHF. The rearrangement links TRBV27 to TRBJ1-5, with a tentative D call TRBD1 (6 bases). CDR3 length: 15 residues. Germline lookup yields CDR1 MNHEY and CDR2 SMNVEV (reference sequence). V shed 5 bases and J shed 4 bases, with 15 bases lying between them.

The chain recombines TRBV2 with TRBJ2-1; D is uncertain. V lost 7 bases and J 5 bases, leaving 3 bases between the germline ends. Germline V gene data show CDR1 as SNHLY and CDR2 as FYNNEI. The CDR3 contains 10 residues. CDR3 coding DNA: TGTGCCAGCATGAACAATGAGCAGTTCTTC. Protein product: CASMNNEQFF.

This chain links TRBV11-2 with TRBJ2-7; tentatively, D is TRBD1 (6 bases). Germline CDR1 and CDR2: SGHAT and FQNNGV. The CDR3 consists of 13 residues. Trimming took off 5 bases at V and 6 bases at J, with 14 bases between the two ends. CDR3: CASSPRTEIEQYF. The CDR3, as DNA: TGTGCCAGCAGCCCCAGGACAGAAATCGAGCAGTACTTC.

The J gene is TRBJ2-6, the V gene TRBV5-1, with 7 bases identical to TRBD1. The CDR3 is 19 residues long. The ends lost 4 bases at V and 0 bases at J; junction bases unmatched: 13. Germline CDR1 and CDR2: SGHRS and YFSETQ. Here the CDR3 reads CASSKTSRDRLSGANVLTF. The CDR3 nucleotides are TGCGCCAGCAGCAAAACTTCCCGGGACAGACTCTCTGGGGCCAACGTCCTGACTTTC.

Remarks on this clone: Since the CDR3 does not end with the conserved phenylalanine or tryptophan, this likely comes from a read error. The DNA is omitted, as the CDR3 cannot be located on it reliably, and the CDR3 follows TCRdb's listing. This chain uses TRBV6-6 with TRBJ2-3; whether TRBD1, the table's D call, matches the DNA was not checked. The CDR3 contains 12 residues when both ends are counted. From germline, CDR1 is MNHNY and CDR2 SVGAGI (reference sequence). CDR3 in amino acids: CASSTPGQGASI.

The CDR3, as DNA: TGTGCCAGCAGTTGGGCGGGCCTCCAGGGCCCCGGGGAGCTGTTTTTT. Translation gives CASSWAGLQGPGELFF. The chain has TRBV6-6 and TRBJ2-2; perhaps D is TRBD1 or TRBD2 (5 bases each). V lost 4 bases to trimming and J lost 6 bases, with 18 bases between them. The CDR3 consists of 16 residues. Per the germline V gene, CDR1 is MNHNY and CDR2 is SVGAGI (reference sequence).

The CDR3 spells CASSFRTSAQYRTDTQYF. The CDR3 DNA reads as TGTGCCAGCAGCTTTAGGACTAGCGCGCAATACCGCACAGATACGCAGTATTTT. The genes are TRBV11-2 and TRBJ2-3; the match to TRBD2 covers 9 bases. The CDR3 covers 18 residues. The germline CDR1 and CDR2 sequences are SGHAT and FQNNGV. Germline trimming cut 3 bases from V and 1 base from J; bases unmatched to any gene: 11. The whole variable domain, remainder taken from reference TRBV11-2 and TRBJ2-3, is EAGVAQSPRYKIIEKRQSVAFWCNPISGHATLYWYQQILGQGPKLLIQFQNNGVVDDSQLPKDRFSAERLKGVDSTLKIQPAKLEDSAVYLCASSFRTSAQYRTDTQYFGPGTRLTVL.

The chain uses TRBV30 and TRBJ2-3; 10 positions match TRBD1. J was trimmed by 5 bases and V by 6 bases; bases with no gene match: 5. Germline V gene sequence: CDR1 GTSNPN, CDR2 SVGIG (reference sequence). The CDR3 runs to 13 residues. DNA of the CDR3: TGTGCCTGTGACAGGGGGCAAGGAGATACGCAGTATTTT. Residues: CACDRGQGDTQYF.

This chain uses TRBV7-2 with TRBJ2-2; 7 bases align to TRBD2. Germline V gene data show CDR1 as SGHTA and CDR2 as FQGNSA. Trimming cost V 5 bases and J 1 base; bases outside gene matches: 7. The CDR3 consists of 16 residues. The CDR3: CASSPPSGRNTGELFF. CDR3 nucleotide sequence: TGTGCCAGCAGCCCCCCTAGCGGTAGGAACACCGGGGAGCTGTTTTTT.